This TCR beta chain came from a study of shared clonotypes between healthy human individuals. The data were produced by immunoSEQ multiplex PCR, yet TCRdb's version contains in-frame clones alone and is incomplete. The table has 550,000 to 850,000 clones, 55% to 80% seen once. Germline values: CDR1 MNHNS, CDR2 SASEGT. This CDR3 is 14 amino acids long. The trim removed 6 bases at V and 6 bases at J, leaving 6 bases unmatched. V is TRBV6-1 and J is TRBJ2-2, with 8 bases aligning to TRBD1. The receptor comes from a woman in her twenties or thirties in good health. Sequenced input: memory CD4+ T cells sorted from blood. As for subset: CD45RA-negative fraction. Written as DNA, the CDR3 is TGTGCCAGCAGGAGGACAGGGACGGCCGGGGAGCTGTTTTTT. This encodes CASRRTGTAGELFF.